Detailed here is one T cell receptor beta chain. The V and J ends lost 0 bases and 5 bases respectively, with 7 bases between them. Looked up from germline, CDR1 is GTSNPN and CDR2 is SVGIG (reference sequence). The CDR3 length is 12 residues. This sample was included in a study of blood T cell repertoires in COVID-19. In the study overall: Both acute and convalescent COVID-19 samples were obtained from the United States, Italy and Spain. Sources were T cells, B-cell-depleted T cells, or PBMCs; the material itself was cDNA or gDNA.

In the authors' workflow: Reference gene primer amplification gave nucleated cell count estimates. Sequenced by immunoSEQ multiplex PCR; TCRdb stores in-frame clones only, minus some. That table supplies the V and J calls and clone size; D and trimming were determined from the DNA. The sample contains around 210,000 clones, 65% to 90% of which appear only once. The rearrangement uses TRBV30 and TRBJ2-5; the D is unclear. The TCR originated in a human donor in a cohort sampled during active COVID-19. Input material: peripheral blood. The CDR3 region is CAWSVQVETQYF. The DNA of the CDR3 is TGTGCCTGGAGTGTACAAGTCGAGACCCAGTACTTC.